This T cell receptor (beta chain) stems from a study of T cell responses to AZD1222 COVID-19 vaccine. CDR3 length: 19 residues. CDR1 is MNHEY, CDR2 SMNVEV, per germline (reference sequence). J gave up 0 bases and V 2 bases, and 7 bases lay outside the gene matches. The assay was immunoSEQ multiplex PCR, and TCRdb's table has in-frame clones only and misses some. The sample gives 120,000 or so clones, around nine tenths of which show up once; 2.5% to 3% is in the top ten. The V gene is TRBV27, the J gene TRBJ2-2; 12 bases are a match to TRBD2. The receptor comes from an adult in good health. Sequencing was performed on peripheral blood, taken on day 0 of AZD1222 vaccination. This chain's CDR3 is CASSLRRLAGGANTGELFF. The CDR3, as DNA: TGTGCCAGCAGTTTAAGGCGGCTAGCGGGAGGGGCGAACACCGGGGAGCTGTTTTTT.